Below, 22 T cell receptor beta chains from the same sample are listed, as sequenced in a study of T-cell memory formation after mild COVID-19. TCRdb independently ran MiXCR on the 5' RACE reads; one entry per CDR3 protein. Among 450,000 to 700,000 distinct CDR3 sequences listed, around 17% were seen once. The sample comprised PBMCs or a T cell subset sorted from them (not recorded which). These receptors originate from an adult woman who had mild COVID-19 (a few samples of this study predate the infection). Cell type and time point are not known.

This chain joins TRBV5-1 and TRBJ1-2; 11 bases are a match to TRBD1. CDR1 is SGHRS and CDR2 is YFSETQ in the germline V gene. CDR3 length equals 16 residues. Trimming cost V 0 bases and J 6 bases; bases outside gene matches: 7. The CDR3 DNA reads TGCGCCAGCAGCTTGGCCGGGACAGGGGGGTCGGATGGCTACACCTTC. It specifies CASSLAGTGGSDGYTF.

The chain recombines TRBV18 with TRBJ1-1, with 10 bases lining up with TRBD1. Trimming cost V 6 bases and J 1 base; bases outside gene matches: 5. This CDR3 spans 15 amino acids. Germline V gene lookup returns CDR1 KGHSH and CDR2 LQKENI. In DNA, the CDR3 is TGTGCCAGCTCTCCGGGACAGGGGTCGAACACTGAAGCTTTCTTT. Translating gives CASSPGQGSNTEAFF.

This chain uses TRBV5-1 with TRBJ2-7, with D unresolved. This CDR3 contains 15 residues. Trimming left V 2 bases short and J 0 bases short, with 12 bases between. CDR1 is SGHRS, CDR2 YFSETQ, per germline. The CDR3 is CASSFNPTSSYEQYF. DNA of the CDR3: TGCGCCAGCAGCTTTAACCCCACCAGCTCCTACGAGCAGTACTTC.

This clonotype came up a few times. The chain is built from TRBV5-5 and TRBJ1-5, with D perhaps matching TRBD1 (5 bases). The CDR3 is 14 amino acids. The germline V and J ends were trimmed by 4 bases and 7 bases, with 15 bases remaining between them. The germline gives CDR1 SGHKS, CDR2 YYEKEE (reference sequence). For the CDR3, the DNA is TGTGCCAGCAGCCCTGGGGGGGTTGGGCAGCCCCAGCATTTT. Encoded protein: CASSPGGVGQPQHF.

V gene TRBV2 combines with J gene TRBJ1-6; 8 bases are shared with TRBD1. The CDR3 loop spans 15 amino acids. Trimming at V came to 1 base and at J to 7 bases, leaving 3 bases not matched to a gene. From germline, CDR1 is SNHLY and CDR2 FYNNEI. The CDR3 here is CASSEGTGSNSPLHF. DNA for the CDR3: TGTGCCAGCAGTGAAGGGACAGGGTCGAATTCACCCCTCCACTTT. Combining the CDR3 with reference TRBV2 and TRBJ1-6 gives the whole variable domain EPEVTQTPSHQVTQMGQEVILRCVPISNHLYFYWYRQILGQKVEFLVSFYNNEISEKSEIFDDQFSVERPDGSNFTLKIRSTKLEDSAMYFCASSEGTGSNSPLHFGNGTRLTVT.

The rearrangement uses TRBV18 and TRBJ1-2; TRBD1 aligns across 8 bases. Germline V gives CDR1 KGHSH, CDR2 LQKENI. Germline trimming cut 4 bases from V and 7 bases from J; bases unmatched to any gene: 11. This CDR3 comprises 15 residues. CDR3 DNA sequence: TGTGCCAGCTCACATTCCTCGACAGGGGAATTTGGCTACACCTTC. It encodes CASSHSSTGEFGYTF.

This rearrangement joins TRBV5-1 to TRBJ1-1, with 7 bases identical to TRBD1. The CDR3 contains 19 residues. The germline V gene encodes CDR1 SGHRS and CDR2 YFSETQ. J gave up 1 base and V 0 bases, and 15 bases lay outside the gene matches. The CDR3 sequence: CASSLEAVGTAPSNTEAFF. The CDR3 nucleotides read TGCGCCAGCAGCTTGGAAGCGGTCGGGACAGCCCCGTCGAACACTGAAGCTTTCTTT.

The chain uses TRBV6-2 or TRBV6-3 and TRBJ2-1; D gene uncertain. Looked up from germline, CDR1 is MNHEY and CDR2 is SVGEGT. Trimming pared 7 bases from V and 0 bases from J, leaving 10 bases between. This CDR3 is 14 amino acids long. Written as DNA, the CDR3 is TGTGCCAGCATCGGGCAGCCCTCCTACAATGAGCAGTTCTTC. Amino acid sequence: CASIGQPSYNEQFF.

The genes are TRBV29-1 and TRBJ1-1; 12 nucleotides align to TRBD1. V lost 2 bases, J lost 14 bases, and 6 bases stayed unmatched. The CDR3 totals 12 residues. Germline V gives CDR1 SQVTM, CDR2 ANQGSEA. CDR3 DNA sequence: TGCAGCGTTGAACGGGGACAGGGGGCTGGGTTCTTT. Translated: CSVERGQGAGFF.

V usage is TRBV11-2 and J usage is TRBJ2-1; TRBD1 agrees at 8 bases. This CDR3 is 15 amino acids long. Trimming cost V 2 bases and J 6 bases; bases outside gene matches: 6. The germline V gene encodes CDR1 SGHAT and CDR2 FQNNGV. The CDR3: CASSLTPDRVNEQFF. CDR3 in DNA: TGTGCCAGCAGCTTAACACCGGACAGGGTCAATGAGCAGTTCTTC.

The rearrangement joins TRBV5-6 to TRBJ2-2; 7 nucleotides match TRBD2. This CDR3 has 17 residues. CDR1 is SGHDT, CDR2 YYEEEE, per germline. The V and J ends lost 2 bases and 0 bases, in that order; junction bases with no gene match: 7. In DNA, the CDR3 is TGTGCCAGCAGCTTCCCGGGCGGGGGAGCGAACACCGGGGAGCTGTTTTTT. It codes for CASSFPGGGANTGELFF.

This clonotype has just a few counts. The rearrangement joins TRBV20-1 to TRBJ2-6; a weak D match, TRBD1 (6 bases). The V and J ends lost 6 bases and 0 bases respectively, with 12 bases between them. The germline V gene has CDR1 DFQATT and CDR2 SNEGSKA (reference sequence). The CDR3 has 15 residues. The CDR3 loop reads CSAGFRGSGANVLTF. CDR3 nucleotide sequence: TGCAGTGCCGGATTCAGGGGCTCTGGGGCCAACGTCCTGACTTTC.

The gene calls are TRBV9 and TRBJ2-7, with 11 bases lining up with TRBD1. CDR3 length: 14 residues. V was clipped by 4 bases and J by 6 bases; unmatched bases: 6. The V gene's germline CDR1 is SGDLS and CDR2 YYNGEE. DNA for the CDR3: TGTGCCAGCAGCATCCGGGACAGGGGGGGCGAGCAGTACTTC. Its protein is CASSIRDRGGEQYF.

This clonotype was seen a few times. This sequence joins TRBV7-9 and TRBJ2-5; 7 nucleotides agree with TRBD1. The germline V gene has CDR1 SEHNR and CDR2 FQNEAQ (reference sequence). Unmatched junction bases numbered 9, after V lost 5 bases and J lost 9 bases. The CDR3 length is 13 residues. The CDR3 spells CASSPGTAGAQYF. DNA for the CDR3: TGTGCCAGCAGCCCCGGGACAGCTGGGGCCCAGTACTTC.

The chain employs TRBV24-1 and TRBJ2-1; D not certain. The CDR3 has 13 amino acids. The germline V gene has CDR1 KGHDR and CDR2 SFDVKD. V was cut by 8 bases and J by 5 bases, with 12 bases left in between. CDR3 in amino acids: CATTSEINNEQFF. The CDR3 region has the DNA TGTGCCACCACCTCGGAGATCAACAATGAGCAGTTCTTC.

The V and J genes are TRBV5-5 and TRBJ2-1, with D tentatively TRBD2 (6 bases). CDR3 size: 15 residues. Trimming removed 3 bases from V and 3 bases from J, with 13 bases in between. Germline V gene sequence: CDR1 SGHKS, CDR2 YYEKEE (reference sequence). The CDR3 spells CASSSPGRLYNEQFF. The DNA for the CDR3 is TGTGCCAGCAGCTCCCCAGGGAGGCTCTACAATGAGCAGTTCTTC.

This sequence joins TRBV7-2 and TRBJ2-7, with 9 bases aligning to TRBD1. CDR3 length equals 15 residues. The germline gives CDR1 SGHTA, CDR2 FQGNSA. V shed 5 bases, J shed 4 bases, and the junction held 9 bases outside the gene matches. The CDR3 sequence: CASSIPGTGNYEQYF. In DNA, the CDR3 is TGTGCCAGCAGCATCCCCGGGACAGGGAATTACGAGCAGTACTTC. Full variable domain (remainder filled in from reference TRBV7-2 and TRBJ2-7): GAGVSQSPSNKVTEKGKDVELRCDPISGHTALYWYRQSLGQGLEFLIYFQGNSAPDKSGLPSDRFSAERTGGSVSTLTIQRTQQEDSAVYLCASSIPGTGNYEQYFGPGTRLTVT.

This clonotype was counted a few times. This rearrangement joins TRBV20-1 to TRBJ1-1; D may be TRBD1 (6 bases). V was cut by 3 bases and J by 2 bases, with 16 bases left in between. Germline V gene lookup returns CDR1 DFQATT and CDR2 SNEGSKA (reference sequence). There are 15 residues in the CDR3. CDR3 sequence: CSASPAGGANTEAFF. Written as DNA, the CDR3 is TGCAGTGCTAGCCCCGCCGGGGGGGCAAACACTGAAGCTTTCTTT.

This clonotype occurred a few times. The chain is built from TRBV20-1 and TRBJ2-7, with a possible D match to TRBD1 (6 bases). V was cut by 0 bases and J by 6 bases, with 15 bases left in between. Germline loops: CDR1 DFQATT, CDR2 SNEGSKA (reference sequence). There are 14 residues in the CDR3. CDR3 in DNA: TGCAGTGCTAGAGATCTAAGACAGGCGGGCGAGCAGTACTTC. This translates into CSARDLRQAGEQYF.

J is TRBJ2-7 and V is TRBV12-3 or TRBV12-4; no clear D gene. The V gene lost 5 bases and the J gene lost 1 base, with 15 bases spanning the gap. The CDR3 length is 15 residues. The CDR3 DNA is TGTGCCAGCAGTCCCCGGGCCCTCGTATCCTACGAGCAGTACTTC. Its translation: CASSPRALVSYEQYF.

The CDR3 region is CASRAGANTEAFF. The CDR3 DNA sequence: TGTGCCAGCAGAGCCGGGGCGAACACTGAAGCTTTCTTT. The chain has TRBV6-5 and TRBJ1-1, with a weak D call TRBD1 (5 bases). V lost 6 bases and J lost 1, with 9 bases in between. There are 13 residues in the CDR3. Germline assignment: CDR1 MNHEY and CDR2 SVGAGI.

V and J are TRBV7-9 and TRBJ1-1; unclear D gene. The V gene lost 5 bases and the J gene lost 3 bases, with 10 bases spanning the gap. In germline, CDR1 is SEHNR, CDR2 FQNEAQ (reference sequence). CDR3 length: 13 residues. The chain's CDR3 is CASSPPLDTEAFF. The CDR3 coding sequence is TGTGCCAGCAGCCCGCCCCTGGACACTGAAGCTTTCTTT.